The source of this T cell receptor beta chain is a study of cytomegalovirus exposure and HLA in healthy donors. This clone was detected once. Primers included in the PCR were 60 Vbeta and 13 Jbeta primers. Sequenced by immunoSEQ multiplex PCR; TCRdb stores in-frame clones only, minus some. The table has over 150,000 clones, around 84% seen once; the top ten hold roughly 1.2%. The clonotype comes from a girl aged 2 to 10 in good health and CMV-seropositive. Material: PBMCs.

The CDR3 spells CASSLSSGGAGTDTQYF. Written as DNA, the CDR3 is TGCGCCAGCAGCTTGTCAAGCGGGGGGGCCGGCACAGATACGCAGTATTTT. The V call is TRBV5-1, the J call TRBJ2-3; TRBD2 agrees at 10 bases. The CDR3 contains 17 residues. The ends lost 1 base at V and 1 base at J; junction bases unmatched: 6. The germline CDR1 and CDR2 sequences are SGHRS and YFSETQ.